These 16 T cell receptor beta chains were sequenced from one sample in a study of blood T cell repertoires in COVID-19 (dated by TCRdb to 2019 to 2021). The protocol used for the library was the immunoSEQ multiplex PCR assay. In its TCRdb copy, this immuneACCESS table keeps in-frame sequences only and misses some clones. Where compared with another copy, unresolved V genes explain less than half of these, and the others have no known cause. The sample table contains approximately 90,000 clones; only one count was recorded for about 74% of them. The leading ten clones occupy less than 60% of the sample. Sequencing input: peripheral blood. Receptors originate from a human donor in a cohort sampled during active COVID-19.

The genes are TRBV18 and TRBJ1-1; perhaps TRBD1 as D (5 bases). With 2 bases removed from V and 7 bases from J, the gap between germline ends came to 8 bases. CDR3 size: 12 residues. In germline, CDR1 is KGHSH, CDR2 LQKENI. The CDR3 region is CASSPMGLEAFF. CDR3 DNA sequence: TGTGCCAGCTCACCAATGGGGCTTGAAGCTTTCTTT.

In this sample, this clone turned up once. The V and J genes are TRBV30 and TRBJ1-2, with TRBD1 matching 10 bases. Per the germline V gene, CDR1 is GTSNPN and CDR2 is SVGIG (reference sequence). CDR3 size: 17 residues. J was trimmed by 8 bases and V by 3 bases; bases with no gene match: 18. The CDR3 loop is CAWSPLGARTGGGGYTF. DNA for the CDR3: TGTGCCTGGAGCCCCCTAGGTGCCAGGACAGGGGGAGGGGGCTACACCTTC.

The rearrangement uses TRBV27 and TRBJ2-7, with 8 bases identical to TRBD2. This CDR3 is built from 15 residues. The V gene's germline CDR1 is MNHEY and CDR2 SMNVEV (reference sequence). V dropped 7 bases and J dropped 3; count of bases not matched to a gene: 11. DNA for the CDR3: TGTGCCAGCAAGAGCGGGAGTAGGTCCTTCTACGAGCAGTACTTC. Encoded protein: CASKSGSRSFYEQYF.

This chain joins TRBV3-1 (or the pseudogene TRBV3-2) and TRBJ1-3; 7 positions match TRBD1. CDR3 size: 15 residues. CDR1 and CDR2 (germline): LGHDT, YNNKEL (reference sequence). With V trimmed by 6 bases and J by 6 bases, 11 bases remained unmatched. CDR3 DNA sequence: TGTGCCAGCAGTCTCGGGACAGTGACTATAAACACCATATATTTT. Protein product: CASSLGTVTINTIYF.

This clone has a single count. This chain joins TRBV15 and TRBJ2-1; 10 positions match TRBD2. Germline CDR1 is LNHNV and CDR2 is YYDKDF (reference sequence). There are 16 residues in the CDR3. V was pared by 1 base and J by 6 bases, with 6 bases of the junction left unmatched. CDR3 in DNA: TGTGCCACCAGCAGAGTTGTAGCGGGAGGTCTCAATGAGCAGTTCTTC. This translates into CATSRVVAGGLNEQFF.

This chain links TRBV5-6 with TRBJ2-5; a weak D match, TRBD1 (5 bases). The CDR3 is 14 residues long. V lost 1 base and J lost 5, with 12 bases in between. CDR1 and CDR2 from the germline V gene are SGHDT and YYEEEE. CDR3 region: CASSLIGAGETQYF. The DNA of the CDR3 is TGTGCCAGCAGCTTGATAGGAGCAGGGGAGACCCAGTACTTC.

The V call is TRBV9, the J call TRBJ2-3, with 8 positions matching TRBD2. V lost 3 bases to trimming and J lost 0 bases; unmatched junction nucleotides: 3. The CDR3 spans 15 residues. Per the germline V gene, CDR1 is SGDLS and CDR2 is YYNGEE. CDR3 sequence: CASSARLASTDTQYF. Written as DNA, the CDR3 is TGTGCCAGCAGCGCAAGACTAGCGAGCACAGATACGCAGTATTTT.

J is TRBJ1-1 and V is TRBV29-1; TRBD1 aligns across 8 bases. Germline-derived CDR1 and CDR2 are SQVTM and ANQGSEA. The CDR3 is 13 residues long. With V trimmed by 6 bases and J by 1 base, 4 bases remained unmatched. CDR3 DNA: TGCAGCGTCGTGACAGGGGCGAACACTGAAGCTTTCTTT. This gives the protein CSVVTGANTEAFF.

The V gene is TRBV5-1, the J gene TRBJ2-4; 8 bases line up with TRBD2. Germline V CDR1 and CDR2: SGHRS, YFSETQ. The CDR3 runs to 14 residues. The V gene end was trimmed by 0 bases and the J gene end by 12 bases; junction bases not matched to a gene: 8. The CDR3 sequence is CASSLEAGVGDQYF. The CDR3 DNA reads TGCGCCAGCAGCTTGGAAGCGGGAGTCGGGGATCAGTACTTC.

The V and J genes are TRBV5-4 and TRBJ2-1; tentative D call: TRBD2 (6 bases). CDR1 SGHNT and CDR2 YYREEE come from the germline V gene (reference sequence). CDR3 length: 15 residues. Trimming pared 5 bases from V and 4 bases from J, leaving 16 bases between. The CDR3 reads CASSKNRDFYNEQFF. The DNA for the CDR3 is TGTGCCAGCAGTAAAAACCGGGACTTTTACAATGAGCAGTTCTTC. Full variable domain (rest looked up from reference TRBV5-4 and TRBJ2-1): ETGVTQSPTHLIKTRGQQVTLRCSSQSGHNTVSWYQQALGQGPQFIFQYYREEENGRGNFPPRFSGLQFPNYSSELNVNALELDDSALYLCASSKNRDFYNEQFFGPGTRLTVL.

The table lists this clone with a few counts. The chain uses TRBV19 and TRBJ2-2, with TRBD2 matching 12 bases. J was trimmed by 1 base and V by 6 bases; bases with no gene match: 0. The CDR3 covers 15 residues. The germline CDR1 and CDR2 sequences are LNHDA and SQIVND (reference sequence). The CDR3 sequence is CASRGLAGNTGELFF. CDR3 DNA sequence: TGTGCCAGTAGGGGACTAGCGGGGAACACCGGGGAGCTGTTTTTT.

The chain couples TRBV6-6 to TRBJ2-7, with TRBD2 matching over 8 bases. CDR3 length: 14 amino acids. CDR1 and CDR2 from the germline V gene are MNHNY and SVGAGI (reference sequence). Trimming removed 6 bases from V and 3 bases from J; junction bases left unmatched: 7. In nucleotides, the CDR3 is TGTGCCAGCAGCGCCGGGACTAGAAGCTACGAGCAGTACTTC. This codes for CASSAGTRSYEQYF.

Here the CDR3 reads CASSLLGQGLDTQYF. CDR3 bases: TGTGCCAGCAGCTTACTGGGACAGGGATTAGATACGCAGTATTTT. The V call is TRBV7-2, the J call TRBJ2-3; 9 bases line up with TRBD1. In germline, CDR1 is SGHTA, CDR2 FQGNSA. The CDR3 contains 15 residues. The J segment lost 5 bases and the V segment lost 2 bases, leaving 5 bases of the junction unmatched.

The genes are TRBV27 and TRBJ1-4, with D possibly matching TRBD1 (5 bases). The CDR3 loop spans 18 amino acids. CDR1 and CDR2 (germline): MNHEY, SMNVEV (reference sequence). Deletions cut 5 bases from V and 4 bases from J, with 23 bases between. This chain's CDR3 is CASSPLLGSQGGNEKLFF. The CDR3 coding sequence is TGTGCCAGCAGTCCCCTCTTGGGGTCCCAGGGAGGTAATGAAAAACTGTTTTTT.

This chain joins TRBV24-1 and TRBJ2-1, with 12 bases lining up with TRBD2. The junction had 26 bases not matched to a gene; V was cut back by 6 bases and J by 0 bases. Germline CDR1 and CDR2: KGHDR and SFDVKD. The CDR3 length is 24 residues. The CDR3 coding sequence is TGTGCCACCAGTCACTCCGTGCGTGGAGGGGGGGCGACTAGCGGGGGAATCTCCTACAATGAGCAGTTCTTC. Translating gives CATSHSVRGGGATSGGISYNEQFF.

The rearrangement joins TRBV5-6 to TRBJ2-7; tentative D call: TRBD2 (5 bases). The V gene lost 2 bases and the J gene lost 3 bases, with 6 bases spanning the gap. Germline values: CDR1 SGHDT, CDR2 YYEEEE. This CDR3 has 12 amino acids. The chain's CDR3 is CASSFGDYEQYF. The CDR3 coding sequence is TGTGCCAGCAGCTTCGGGGACTACGAGCAGTACTTC.